This TCR beta chain derives from a study of cytomegalovirus exposure and HLA in healthy donors. Amplification used 60 Vbeta primers and 13 Jbeta primers. Sequenced by immunoSEQ multiplex PCR; TCRdb stores in-frame clones only, minus some. Found here are some 120,000 clones, 80% of them singletons; the top ten hold 1%. With regard to this clone: No antigen is known for it. The same CDR3 can be traced to other DNA sequences in this sample.

General observations from the study: Information on immune exposure was restricted to one variable (CMV serostatus).

Trimming took off 1 base at V and 0 bases at J, with 12 bases between the two ends. Germline assignment: CDR1 SGHTA and CDR2 FQGNSA. This CDR3 region has 17 residues. The specimen sequenced was PBMCs. The chain uses TRBV7-2 and TRBJ2-2; D is possibly TRBD2 (6 bases). The clonotype originates from a man aged 40-50 years in good health and CMV-seronegative. The CDR3 protein is CASSLVGTGANTGELFF. CDR3 bases: TGTGCCAGCAGCTTAGTGGGTACGGGGGCGAACACCGGGGAGCTGTTTTTT.